This T cell receptor (beta chain) was profiled in a study of blood T cell repertoires in COVID-19. Per the authors' pipeline: How many nucleated cells were present was estimated from reference gene primer amplification. TCRdb's copy holds only in-frame clones and misses some; the assay was immunoSEQ multiplex PCR. Clone size and the V and J calls come from that table; the DNA yielded D and trimming. The sample comprises around 280,000 clones, about 83% of which are singletons, and 5.5% to 7% rests with the top ten. With 6 bases removed from V and 4 bases from J, the gap between germline ends came to 9 bases. There are 12 residues in the CDR3. The germline V gene has CDR1 MNHEY and CDR2 SVGAGI.

Sequencing input: PBMCs or T cells enriched from blood (not recorded which). The origin of this receptor is a woman in her thirties or forties who had recovered from COVID-19. The chain employs TRBV6-5 and TRBJ1-2; D might be TRBD1 (5 bases). DNA of the CDR3: TGTGCCAGCAGCCTAACAGGCTATGGCTACACCTTC. Translating it yields CASSLTGYGYTF.